A selection of T cell receptor beta chains follows, all from one sample in a study of neoadjuvant anti-PD-1 for oral cavity cancer. Produced via immunoSEQ multiplex PCR; TCRdb's table is partial and in-frame only. The repertoire holds around 15,000 clones, with approximately 65% as singletons. Sequenced here: PBMCs, sampled before nivolumab (anti-PD-1) treatment. These receptors all stem from a person between 40 and 85 years old with oral cavity squamous cell carcinoma. The CDR3 runs from the conserved cysteine through the conserved F or W. The order of the fields is J gene, D gene, V gene, clone size, CDR3 DNA, CDR3 protein. The D gene is left open where the match is weak. Size values are once, few and many counts, or a class for expanded clones, and some rows have none.

>TRBJ2-3|NA|TRBV7-2|NA
TGTGCCAGCAGCTTAGACGGTGGGGCGGATACGCAGTATTTT
CASSLDGGADTQYF
>TRBJ1-4|NA|TRBV28|once
TGTGCCAGCAGTTCCAACCAGGGAAATGAAAAACTGTTTTTT
CASSSNQGNEKLFF
>TRBJ2-3|NA|TRBV27|few
TGTGCCAGCAGTTTCAATGGGTACGCAGATACGCAGTATTTT
CASSFNGYADTQYF
>TRBJ2-1|NA|TRBV6-5|NA
TGTGCCAGCAGTACCGGGCTAGGGATCCCTCAGTTCTTC
CASSTGLGIPQFF
>TRBJ1-1|NA|TRBV10-3|NA
TGTGCCACCCGAAGCGGGAGGGAGACTGAAGCTTTCTTT
CATRSGRETEAFF
>TRBJ1-5|NA|TRBV9|NA
TGTGCCAGCTCCCCGGGTTGGGATAGCAATCAGCCCCAGCATTTT
CASSPGWDSNQPQHF
>TRBJ2-5|NA|TRBV5-1|few
TGCGCCAGCAGCCTATACGGGGAACGCCAAGAGACCCAGTACTTC
CASSLYGERQETQYF
>TRBJ2-6|NA|TRBV5-1|NA
TGCGCCAGCAGCCCATCGACGGGCTCTGGGGCCAACGTCCTGACTTTC
CASSPSTGSGANVLTF
>TRBJ2-7|NA|TRBV28|NA
TGTGCCAGCAGATCCCCCGGGGGCGAGCAGTACTTC
CASRSPGGEQYF
>TRBJ1-2|NA|TRBV29-1|NA
TGCAGCGTTGTTGGGTTTGATGGCTACACCTTC
CSVVGFDGYTF
>TRBJ2-1|NA|TRBV6-1|NA
TGTGCCAGCAGTGAAGGGGAGGGGGCTTACAATGAGCAGTTCTTC
CASSEGEGAYNEQFF
>TRBJ2-7|TRBD1|TRBV15|NA
TGTGCCACCAGCAGAGATCGGGACAGGGGGCCACCCAGGTACGAGCAGTACTTC
CATSRDRDRGPPRYEQYF
>TRBJ1-1|NA|TRBV7-2|NA
TGTGCCAGCAGTACCGACAGCTTGAACACTGAAGCTTTCTTT
CASSTDSLNTEAFF
>TRBJ1-1|NA|TRBV15|NA
TGTGCCACCAGCAGGAATAAGAACCCGGACACTGAAGCTTTCTTT
CATSRNKNPDTEAFF
>TRBJ1-2|NA|TRBV6-5|once
TGTGCCAGCAGCCGCACAGGGTCGCATGGCTACACCTTC
CASSRTGSHGYTF
>TRBJ1-1|NA|TRBV5-5|NA
TGTGCCAGCAGCTTTCGTTCCGGGAGTCCTGAAGCTTTCTTT
CASSFRSGSPEAFF
>TRBJ2-5|TRBD2|TRBV30|NA
TGTGCCTGGACCCTAGCGGGAGTGAGGGAGACCCAGTACTTC
CAWTLAGVRETQYF
>TRBJ2-6|TRBD2|TRBV2|NA
TGTGCCAGCACGGGAGGGGACGCTGGGGCCAACGTCCTGACTTTC
CASTGGDAGANVLTF
>TRBJ2-7|NA|TRBV11-2|NA
TGTGCCAGCAGCTTCGCTAGCAGTACCTACGAGCAGTACTTC
CASSFASSTYEQYF
>TRBJ2-2|NA|TRBV6-6|few
TGTGCCAGCAGTTCTCGACAAACCACCGGGGAGCTGTTTTTT
CASSSRQTTGELFF
>TRBJ2-1|TRBD2|TRBV2|NA
TGTGCCAGCAGCCCGACTAGCGGGAGGGAGATCGATGAGCAGTTCTTC
CASSPTSGREIDEQFF
>TRBJ2-3|NA|TRBV7-3|NA
TGTGCCAGCAGCCCCACGGGGCCCACAGATACGCAGTATTTT
CASSPTGPTDTQYF
>TRBJ1-2|NA|TRBV5-4|once
TGTGCCAGCAGCTTGTCCAAACAGGGAAACTATGGCTACACCTTC
CASSLSKQGNYGYTF
>TRBJ1-2|NA|TRBV2|NA
TGTGCCAGCAGTGAAGAGGCCAGCTTCTATGGCTACACCTTC
CASSEEASFYGYTF
>TRBJ2-5|NA|TRBV7-9|NA
TGTGCCAGCAGCTCTAAACGGACGGGCGGAGGAGAGACCCAGTACTTC
CASSSKRTGGGETQYF
>TRBJ2-1|TRBD1|TRBV29-1|NA
TGCAGCGTTGAAAGACAGGGTACCTACAATGAGCAGTTCTTC
CSVERQGTYNEQFF
>TRBJ2-7|TRBD1|TRBV5-8|NA
TGTGCCAGCAGCTTGGGGACAGGGGGCAACGAGCAGTACTTC
CASSLGTGGNEQYF
>TRBJ2-5|TRBD2|TRBV7-8|NA
TGTGCCAGCAGCTTTTCTAGCGGGAGTAGCTACCAGTACTTC
CASSFSSGSSYQYF
>TRBJ1-2|TRBD1|TRBV19|NA
TGTGCCAGTAGCCGACAGGGTGGGGACTATGGCTACACCTTC
CASSRQGGDYGYTF
>TRBJ1-5|NA|TRBV27|NA
TGTGCCACCAGTGGACGGGTCGGTCAGCCCCAGCATTTT
CATSGRVGQPQHF
>TRBJ1-5|TRBD1|TRBV5-5|NA
TGTGCCAGCAGCTTGCAGACAGGGAAGAATCAGCCCCAGCATTTT
CASSLQTGKNQPQHF
>TRBJ2-5|NA|TRBV11-2|NA
TGTGCCAGCAGCTTTGGGACGACAGGAGAGACCCAGTACTTC
CASSFGTTGETQYF
>TRBJ1-1|NA|TRBV5-5|NA
TGTGCCAGCAGCCCCCGGGTAGGGGATACTGAAGCTTTCTTT
CASSPRVGDTEAFF
>TRBJ1-1|NA|TRBV2|NA
TGTGCCAGCAGCTCTAGAGGGTCCAACGCTGAAGCTTTCTTT
CASSSRGSNAEAFF
>TRBJ1-1|NA|TRBV27|NA
TGTGCCAGCAGTTTCGGTGGGGCCCTGAACACTGAAGCTTTCTTT
CASSFGGALNTEAFF
>TRBJ1-5|NA|TRBV19|once
TGTGCCAGTAGCTATGAAAGACAGCCCCAGCATTTT
CASSYERQPQHF
>TRBJ2-2|NA|TRBV7-2|NA
TGTGCCAGCAGCTCCTTTGGCGGGTTGGAGCTGTTTTTT
CASSSFGGLELFF
>TRBJ2-1|NA|TRBV7-6|few
TGTGCCAGCAGCTTAGCGCTAGCAGGGTCTGGGTATGAGCAGTTCTTC
CASSLALAGSGYEQFF
>TRBJ1-2|NA|TRBV9|NA
TGTGCCAGCAGCGTAGAAGAGGGGAGCGGCTACACCTTC
CASSVEEGSGYTF
>TRBJ2-1|NA|TRBV5-1|NA
TGCGCCAGCAGTATAACCACCAATGAGCAGTTCTTC
CASSITTNEQFF
>TRBJ1-1|NA|TRBV7-9|few
TGTGCCAGCGACGCAGGGATGAACACTGAAGCTTTCTTT
CASDAGMNTEAFF
>TRBJ2-5|NA|TRBV4-1|NA
TGCGCCAGCAGCCAAAACAGGGCAAAAGAGACCCAGTACTTC
CASSQNRAKETQYF
>TRBJ2-5|TRBD1|TRBV29-1|NA
TGCAGCTTACGGACAGGGGGGTCAGAGACCCAGTACTTC
CSLRTGGSETQYF
>TRBJ1-5|NA|TRBV19|NA
TGTGCCAGTAGTGCCCAATCAGGGGTGGATGGGGCCCAGCATTTT
CASSAQSGVDGAQHF
>TRBJ2-1|NA|TRBV6-1|once
TGTGCCAGCAGTGAAGCCCGCGGCAATGAGCAGTTCTTC
CASSEARGNEQFF
>TRBJ1-1|NA|TRBV29-1|NA
TGCAGCGTTGATGGTGGGACCACTGAAGCTTTCTTT
CSVDGGTTEAFF
>TRBJ2-2|NA|TRBV5-4|few
TGTGCCAGCAGCTTGGGCACTATAGGAACCGGGGAGCTGTTTTTT
CASSLGTIGTGELFF
>TRBJ2-1|TRBD2|TRBV25-1|NA
TGTGCCAGCAGTGAATCCCCTCGGACTAGCGGGAGGAGCAATGAGCAGTTCTTC
CASSESPRTSGRSNEQFF
>TRBJ1-1|NA|TRBV19|NA
TGTGCCAGTAGTCTGGCGACACTTAACACTGAAGCTTTCTTT
CASSLATLNTEAFF
>TRBJ1-1|TRBD1|TRBV27|NA
TGTGCCAGCACTCGGACAGGGTGGGGTGAAGCTTTCTTT
CASTRTGWGEAFF
>TRBJ1-3|TRBD1|TRBV30|NA
TGTGCCTGGATCCGACAGGGGACCGGAAACACCATATATTTT
CAWIRQGTGNTIYF
>TRBJ1-1|NA|TRBV10-1|few
TGCGCCAGCAGTGAGTCGGAGGGACCCAACACTGAAGCTTTCTTT
CASSESEGPNTEAFF
>TRBJ1-4|NA|TRBV29-1|NA
TGCAGCGTTGCTTTGGAGGGGTTTTGGGAAAAACTGTTTTTT
CSVALEGFWEKLFF
>TRBJ2-1|NA|TRBV5-6|NA
TGTGCCAGCAGCTTGGGGACCATGGGGACCCCTTACAATGAGCAGTTCTTC
CASSLGTMGTPYNEQFF